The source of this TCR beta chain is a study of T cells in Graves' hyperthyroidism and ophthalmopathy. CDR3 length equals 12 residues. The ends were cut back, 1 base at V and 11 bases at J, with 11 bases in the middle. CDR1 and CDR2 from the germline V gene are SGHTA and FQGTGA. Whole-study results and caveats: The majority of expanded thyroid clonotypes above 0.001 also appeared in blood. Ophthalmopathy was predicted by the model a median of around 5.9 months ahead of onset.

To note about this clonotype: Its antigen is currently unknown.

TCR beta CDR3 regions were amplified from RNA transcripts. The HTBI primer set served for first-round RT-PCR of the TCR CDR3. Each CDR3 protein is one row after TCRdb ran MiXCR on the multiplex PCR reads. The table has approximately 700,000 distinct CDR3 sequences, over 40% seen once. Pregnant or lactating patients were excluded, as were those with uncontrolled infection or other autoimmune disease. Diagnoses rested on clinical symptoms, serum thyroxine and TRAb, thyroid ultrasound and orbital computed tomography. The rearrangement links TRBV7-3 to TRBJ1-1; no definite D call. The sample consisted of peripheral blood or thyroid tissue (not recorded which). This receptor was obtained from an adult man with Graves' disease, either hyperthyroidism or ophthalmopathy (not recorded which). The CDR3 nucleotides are TGTGCCAGCAGCTTAAGTAGGGATGTCGCTTTCTTT. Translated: CASSLSRDVAFF.